This is a list of T cell receptor beta chains from one sample in a study of T-cell memory formation after mild COVID-19. TCRdb re-called the 5' RACE reads with MiXCR, one entry per CDR3 protein. This table holds about 250,000 distinct CDR3 sequences, roughly 14% found once. Material: PBMCs or a T cell subset sorted from them (not recorded which). All receptors derive from an adult woman who had mild COVID-19 (a few samples of this study predate the infection). Cell type and time point are not known. Both conserved end residues are part of each CDR3. Clone size, where shown, is once, few, many, or a class for clones that have expanded.

clone_size v_call cdr3_aa
many TRBV7-9 CASSPPATGGYTF
few TRBV30 CAWSPDTGELFF
many TRBV5-6 CASSSRLAQTGELFF
few TRBV6-1 CASRTGVKNTEAFF
few TRBV10-3 CAISDGGPYYF
NA TRBV12-3/TRBV12-4 CASRRASGGAEEQFF
NA TRBV12-3/TRBV12-4 CASSPRTGISGNTIYF
NA TRBV9 CASSLQTGAIYGYTF
many TRBV5-1 CASSLIAGDANEQFF
NA TRBV5-1 CASSPDRAWEAFF
NA TRBV24-1 CATSDSWGGYTF
NA TRBV12-3/TRBV12-4 CASSLTLVQNTEAFF
NA TRBV19 CATRSTGQGYGYTF
NA TRBV24-1 CATSDHTRYQETQYF
NA TRBV10-3 CAISESGTIPYEQYF
NA TRBV11-3 CASSYKALYGYTF
NA TRBV12-3/TRBV12-4 CASSFPPRAGPPRGYNKLFF
few TRBV30 CAWRDFMNTGELFF
NA TRBV5-5 CASSLDLAGTSNEKLFF
many TRBV7-7 CASSSDYQETQYF
few TRBV7-9 CASSFGTGGPAEAFF
few TRBV12-3/TRBV12-4 CASKAGSTDTQYF
few TRBV29-1 CSVEGTMNTEAFF
NA TRBV7-2 CASSGNREAYEQYF
few TRBV7-7 CASSLGGGLNSGRYNEQFF
few TRBV7-2 CASSQDSREQFF
NA TRBV7-2 CASSRTGTSGEQYF
few TRBV24-1 CATSDRTSGSLNEQFF
NA TRBV6-1 CASSRLAVGTDTQYF
few TRBV24-1 CATSGNNYGYTF
NA TRBV12-3/TRBV12-4 CASSPRVWPQHF
NA TRBV7-6 CASSPRTGDSGNTIYF
NA TRBV7-2 CASSSSGGAFYEQYF
NA TRBV7-8 CASSPDRGGTYEQYF
few TRBV15 CATGLEGSGNTIYF